Presented here are 32 T cell receptor beta chains from one specimen sequenced in a study of OX40 agonist ivuxolimab in advanced cancers. Library preparation used the immunoSEQ multiplex PCR assay. In its TCRdb copy, this immuneACCESS table keeps in-frame sequences only and misses some clones. Where compared with another copy, unresolved V genes explain less than half of these, and the others have no known cause. Within this sample are approximately 76,000 clones, with around 94% of them counted one time only. The ten largest make up approximately 10% of the sample. Sequencing used CD4+ or CD8+ T cells sorted from blood, obtained in a trial of the OX40 agonist ivuxolimab. The source of these receptors is an adult with an advanced solid tumor such as melanoma, head and neck, liver or kidney cancer.

This clone has a single count. The rearrangement links TRBV13 to TRBJ2-1; TRBD1 matches 9 bases. The CDR3 consists of 16 residues. Germline assignment: CDR1 PRHDT and CDR2 FYEKMQ (reference sequence). V shed 5 bases, J shed 6 bases, and the junction held 11 bases outside the gene matches. CDR3 loop: CASSQGDRVVTNEQFF. Written as DNA, the CDR3 is TGTGCCAGCAGCCAGGGGGACAGGGTAGTTACCAATGAGCAGTTCTTC.

This chain links TRBV5-5 with TRBJ1-3; the D gene is possibly TRBD1 (6 bases). The CDR3 spans 17 residues. Germline V lookup: CDR1 SGHKS, CDR2 YYEKEE (reference sequence). Trimming shortened V by 4 bases and J by 0 bases, and 17 bases separated the two germline ends. DNA of the CDR3: TGTGCCAGCAGCGGGGTCAGGGGCAGGGACTCTGGAAACACCATATATTTT. Translating it yields CASSGVRGRDSGNTIYF.

This sequence joins TRBV5-6 and TRBJ2-1, with D unresolved. V shed 2 bases and J shed 1 base, with 13 bases lying between them. The CDR3 totals 16 residues. CDR1 and CDR2 from the germline V gene are SGHDT and YYEEEE. The CDR3 region has the DNA TGTGCCAGCAGCTTTCTAGAGGCCGTGTCCTACAATGAGCAGTTCTTC. This sequence encodes CASSFLEAVSYNEQFF.

The chain is built from TRBV13 and TRBJ2-2; the match to TRBD2 covers 10 bases. V shed 3 bases, J shed 2 bases, and the junction held 6 bases outside the gene matches. The CDR3 runs to 17 residues. Germline CDR1 PRHDT, CDR2 FYEKMQ (reference sequence). CDR3 sequence (DNA): TGTGCCAGCAGCTTCTCGAGGACTAGCGGAAACACCGGGGAGCTGTTTTTT. It encodes CASSFSRTSGNTGELFF.

V and J are TRBV30 and TRBJ2-3; 7 bases fit TRBD2. The CDR3 covers 13 residues. From germline, CDR1 is GTSNPN and CDR2 SVGIG (reference sequence). Unmatched junction bases numbered 4, after V lost 5 bases and J lost 2 bases. CDR3: CAWGEGLTDTQYF. The CDR3 DNA sequence: TGTGCCTGGGGGGAGGGCCTCACAGATACGCAGTATTTT.

The rearrangement links TRBV19 to TRBJ1-1; 10 bases are a match to TRBD1. The junction had 4 bases not matched to a gene; V was cut back by 6 bases and J by 6 bases. Germline V gene lookup returns CDR1 LNHDA and CDR2 SQIVND (reference sequence). The CDR3 runs 13 residues. The DNA for the CDR3 is TGTGCCAGTAGCTACGGGACAGGGGCTGAAGCTTTCTTT. Translated: CASSYGTGAEAFF.

This chain joins TRBV4-2 and TRBJ2-1, with TRBD2 identical over 13 bases. The germline V gene has CDR1 LGHNA and CDR2 YNFKEQ. This CDR3 contains 17 residues. The V and J ends lost 4 bases and 2 bases, in that order; junction bases with no gene match: 5. The chain's CDR3 is CASSPDGTSGAYNEQFF. DNA for the CDR3: TGTGCCAGCAGCCCGGACGGGACTAGCGGGGCCTACAATGAGCAGTTCTTC.

The chain couples TRBV5-6 to TRBJ2-4; D gene uncertain. There are 16 residues in the CDR3. In germline, CDR1 is SGHDT, CDR2 YYEEEE. The V end was cut by 4 bases, the J end by 8 bases, with 22 bases between. CDR3 nucleotides: TGTGCCAGCAGCCAAACGCGCATTTACGATAGGGACATTCAGTACTTC. Translation gives CASSQTRIYDRDIQYF.

J is TRBJ2-7 and V is TRBV2, with 8 bases lining up with TRBD2. This CDR3 spans 16 amino acids. Germline V CDR1 and CDR2: SNHLY, FYNNEI. The V and J ends lost 7 bases and 0 bases, in that order; junction bases with no gene match: 11. CDR3 amino acids: CASKMVAGPFSYEQYF. In nucleotides, the CDR3 is TGTGCCAGCAAGATGGTAGCGGGGCCATTCTCCTACGAGCAGTACTTC.

The V and J genes are TRBV7-3 and TRBJ2-5; no clear D. The CDR3 consists of 16 residues. CDR1 and CDR2 (germline): SGHTA, FQGTGA. V lost 1 base and J 1 base, leaving 13 bases between the germline ends. CDR3: CASSLNPPSSQETQYF. The CDR3 coding sequence is TGTGCCAGCAGCTTAAATCCTCCCTCGAGCCAAGAGACCCAGTACTTC.

This clone has only one observation. The chain combines TRBV9 with TRBJ1-1, with 7 bases matching TRBD1. Germline V gene data show CDR1 as SGDLS and CDR2 as YYNGEE. J lost 1 base, V lost 6 bases, and 3 bases had no gene match. The CDR3 consists of 13 residues. CDR3: CASTQGQNTEAFF. Here the CDR3 DNA reads TGTGCCAGCACACAGGGGCAGAACACTGAAGCTTTCTTT. The entire variable domain, with the rest obtained from reference TRBV9 and TRBJ1-1, is as follows: DSGVTQTPKHLITATGQRVTLRCSPRSGDLSVYWYQQSLDQGLQFLIQYYNGEERAKGNILERFSAQQFPDLHSELNLSSLELGDSALYFCASTQGQNTEAFFGQGTRLTVV.

The rearrangement joins TRBV25-1 to TRBJ2-1; 8 bases map to TRBD2. CDR3 length: 17 residues. Trimming took 3 bases from V and 4 from J; bases not matched to a gene: 11. Germline V gene sequence: CDR1 MGHDK, CDR2 SYGVNS. The CDR3, as DNA: TGTGCCAGCAGTGACCTCATGGGGGTAGCGGGGTACAATGAGCAGTTCTTC. Translation gives CASSDLMGVAGYNEQFF.

The rearrangement links TRBV9 to TRBJ2-7; D may match TRBD1 or TRBD2 (5 bases each). The length of the CDR3 is 14 residues. Trimming took off 3 bases at V and 0 bases at J, with 10 bases between the two ends. Per germline, CDR1 SGDLS and CDR2 YYNGEE. CDR3 amino acids: CASSGDQSSYEQYF. CDR3 in DNA: TGTGCCAGCAGCGGGGACCAAAGCTCCTACGAGCAGTACTTC.

This chain uses TRBV6-6 with TRBJ2-5; no definite D call. The V gene's germline CDR1 is MNHNY and CDR2 SVGAGI (reference sequence). Trimming left V 4 bases short and J 2 bases short, with 8 bases between. The CDR3 totals 13 residues. CDR3 amino acids: CASSSRTQETQYF. The CDR3 bases are TGTGCCAGCAGTTCCCGAACACAAGAGACCCAGTACTTC.

The chain couples TRBV19 to TRBJ2-7; D remains ambiguous. The V end was cut by 0 bases, the J end by 2 bases, with 11 bases between. Germline CDR1 LNHDA, CDR2 SQIVND (reference sequence). The CDR3 length is 15 residues. This CDR3 reads CASSIETGPTYEQYF. DNA of the CDR3: TGTGCCAGTAGTATAGAGACGGGTCCGACCTACGAGCAGTACTTC.

The chain links TRBV7-8 to TRBJ2-5; TRBD1 matches at 7 bases. V shed 5 bases, J shed 11 bases, and the junction held 23 bases outside the gene matches. CDR3 length: 17 amino acids. Looked up from germline, CDR1 is SGHVS and CDR2 is FQNEAQ. CDR3 in DNA: TGTGCCAGCAGCCCCCACACAGGGGTAAGGGCCCTAGGGGAGCAGTACTTC. Amino acid sequence: CASSPHTGVRALGEQYF.

The chain is built from TRBV9 and TRBJ1-1; D perhaps matches TRBD1 (5 bases). The CDR3 length is 16 residues. The V end lost 1 base, the J end lost 1 base, and 14 bases lay between the germline ends. CDR1 and CDR2 (germline): SGDLS, YYNGEE. The CDR3 spells CASSVNSGGQNTEAFF. In DNA, the CDR3 is TGTGCCAGCAGCGTAAATAGTGGCGGACAGAACACTGAAGCTTTCTTT.

The V call is TRBV28, the J call TRBJ2-2, with a possible D match to TRBD1 (6 bases). The CDR3 totals 13 residues. V was trimmed by 3 bases and J by 7 bases, leaving 9 bases between them. Germline-derived CDR1 and CDR2 are MDHEN and SYDVKM. This CDR3 reads CASSFRGNGELFF. In nucleotides, the CDR3 is TGTGCCAGCAGTTTCAGGGGAAACGGGGAGCTGTTTTTT.

The genes are TRBV7-3 and TRBJ2-1; D may be TRBD2 (5 bases). V dropped 5 bases and J dropped 4 bases, with 9 bases sitting between them. The CDR3 is made up of 13 amino acids. Germline values: CDR1 SGHTA, CDR2 FQGTGA. The CDR3 nucleotides are TGTGCCAGCAGCCCCCCGGGATACAATGAGCAGTTCTTC. Amino acids: CASSPPGYNEQFF.

J is TRBJ2-7 and V is TRBV28; D not certain. There are 12 residues in the CDR3. The germline V gene encodes CDR1 MDHEN and CDR2 SYDVKM. Deletions cut 2 bases from V and 3 bases from J, with 5 bases between. The CDR3 DNA reads TGTGCCAGCAGTTTAGGGATCTACGAGCAGTACTTC. Residues: CASSLGIYEQYF.

This clone was seen just once. This sequence joins TRBV5-8 and TRBJ2-1; D is perhaps TRBD1 or TRBD2 (5 bases each). This CDR3 contains 16 residues. Germline loops: CDR1 SGHTS, CDR2 YDEGEE. Trimming stripped 5 bases from V and 2 bases from J, with 17 bases between. In DNA form, the CDR3 reads TGTGCCAGCAGGACCGGACTGACAGTCACCTACAATGAGCAGTTCTTC. As protein: CASRTGLTVTYNEQFF.

The V call is TRBV9, the J call TRBJ2-1; 8 nucleotides agree with TRBD2. The CDR3 has 16 residues. Trimming took 3 bases from V and 0 from J; bases not matched to a gene: 5. Germline V gene lookup returns CDR1 SGDLS and CDR2 YYNGEE. CDR3 sequence reads: CASSESGRVSYNEQFF. CDR3 bases: TGTGCCAGCAGCGAGAGCGGGAGAGTCTCCTACAATGAGCAGTTCTTC.

This chain links TRBV2 with TRBJ2-7; the D gene could be TRBD1 or TRBD2 (5 bases each). Germline V gene data show CDR1 as SNHLY and CDR2 as FYNNEI. V was shortened by 9 bases and J by 3 bases, with 27 bases between the two germline ends. The CDR3 sequence is 17 residues long. CDR3 amino acids: CASIIIKGTESVYEQYF. DNA for the CDR3: TGTGCCAGTATAATCATCAAGGGGACCGAATCAGTCTACGAGCAGTACTTC. Full variable domain (remainder filled in from reference TRBV2 and TRBJ2-7): EPEVTQTPSHQVTQMGQEVILRCVPISNHLYFYWYRQILGQKVEFLVSFYNNEISEKSEIFDDQFSVERPDGSNFTLKIRSTKLEDSAMYFCASIIIKGTESVYEQYFGPGTRLTVT.

The chain is built from TRBV7-9 and TRBJ2-5, with D uncertain. This CDR3 spans 14 amino acids. The V gene's germline CDR1 is SEHNR and CDR2 FQNEAQ (reference sequence). With 1 base removed from V and 1 base from J, the gap between germline ends came to 7 bases. The CDR3 DNA sequence: TGTGCCAGCAGCTTAGGTTCTCTCCAAGAGACCCAGTACTTC. Its translation: CASSLGSLQETQYF. The whole variable domain, filled in from reference TRBV7-9 and TRBJ2-5, reads DTGVSQNPRHKITKRGQNVTFRCDPISEHNRLYWYRQTLGQGPEFLTYFQNEAQLEKSRLLSDRFSAERPKGSFSTLEIQRTEQGDSAMYLCASSLGSLQETQYFGPGTRLLVL.

This clone was counted a single time. This rearrangement joins TRBV6-5 to TRBJ2-1, with 8 bases lining up with TRBD2. Germline V gives CDR1 MNHEY, CDR2 SVGAGI. This CDR3 is built from 15 residues. V trimming: 5 bases; J trimming: 4 bases; junction bases outside the gene matches: 7. The DNA for the CDR3 is TGTGCCAGCAGTCCCTTAGCGGGACCTTACAATGAGCAGTTCTTC. It encodes CASSPLAGPYNEQFF.

V usage is TRBV14 and J usage is TRBJ2-5, with 7 bases fitting TRBD1. CDR3 length: 14 amino acids. The V and J ends lost 4 bases and 1 base, in that order; junction bases with no gene match: 3. Germline assignment: CDR1 SGHDN and CDR2 FVKESK. The CDR3 loop is CASSRDSTQETQYF. For the CDR3, the DNA is TGTGCCAGCAGCCGGGACAGCACCCAAGAGACCCAGTACTTC. The full variable domain, rest sourced from reference TRBV14 and TRBJ2-5, is EAGVTQFPSHSVIEKGQTVTLRCDPISGHDNLYWYRRVMGKEIKFLLHFVKESKQDESGMPNNRFLAERTGGTYSTLKVQPAELEDSGVYFCASSRDSTQETQYFGPGTRLLVL.

The chain is built from TRBV11-1 and TRBJ2-1; D is unresolved. The CDR3 spans 13 residues. Per the germline V gene, CDR1 is SGHAT and CDR2 is FQDESV (reference sequence). The V end lost 2 bases, the J end lost 3 bases, and 5 bases lay between the germline ends. The CDR3 sequence: CASSLWSYNEQFF. CDR3 in DNA: TGTGCCAGCAGCTTATGGAGCTACAATGAGCAGTTCTTC.

The chain joins TRBV11-3 to TRBJ2-3; 7 bases align to TRBD2. Germline V gives CDR1 SGHNT, CDR2 YENEEA. The CDR3 sequence is 14 residues long. The V segment lost 3 bases and the J segment 5 bases; nucleotides outside the gene matches: 5. The CDR3 loop is CASSLAGELDTQYF. The DNA of the CDR3 is TGTGCCAGCAGCTTGGCGGGAGAGTTAGATACGCAGTATTTT.

This chain joins TRBV6-5 and TRBJ1-1; D possibly corresponds to TRBD1 (5 bases). The germline V gene has CDR1 MNHEY and CDR2 SVGAGI. The V and J ends lost 6 bases and 8 bases respectively, with 13 bases between them. This CDR3 comprises 12 residues. CDR3 nucleotides: TGTGCCAGCAGGAGTCTTGGGGCAGAAGCTTTCTTT. Amino acid sequence: CASRSLGAEAFF.

On this clone: The junction differs from germline at one of its ends, possibly a read error. This sequence joins TRBV7-7 and TRBJ1-1, with no clear D. Germline CDR1 and CDR2: SSHAT and FNYEAQ (reference sequence). This CDR3 spans 13 amino acids. The CDR3 loop reads CASSLVEGTEAFF. The CDR3 region has the DNA TGTGCTAGCAGCTTAGTTGAAGGCACTGAAGCTTTCTTT. The variable domain in full, with the rest retrieved from reference TRBV7-7 and TRBJ1-1, is GAGVSQSPRYKVTKRGQDVTLRCDPISSHATLYWYQQALGQGPEFLTYFNYEAQPDKSGLPSDRFSAERPEGSISTLTIQRTEQRDSAMYRCASSLVEGTEAFFGQGTRLTVV.

The CDR3 reads CASSEGLVLYGYTF. The CDR3, as DNA: TGTGCCAGCAGCGAGGGGTTAGTCCTCTATGGCTACACCTTC. The chain carries TRBV5-6 and TRBJ1-2; possibly TRBD1 for D (5 bases). Between the trimmed V and J ends, which lost 4 bases and 4 bases, there was a span of 14 bases. The CDR3 sequence is 14 residues long. Germline V gene sequence: CDR1 SGHDT, CDR2 YYEEEE. The full variable domain, in which reference TRBV5-6 and TRBJ1-2 provide the parts outside the CDR3, is DAGVTQSPTHLIKTRGQQVTLRCSPKSGHDTVSWYQQALGQGPQFIFQYYEEEERQRGNFPDRFSGHQFPNYSSELNVNALLLGDSALYLCASSEGLVLYGYTFGSGTRLTVV.

The rearrangement joins TRBV9 to TRBJ2-7; TRBD2 aligns across 9 bases. This CDR3 region has 14 residues. V shed 3 bases, J shed 2 bases, and the junction held 3 bases outside the gene matches. Germline loops: CDR1 SGDLS, CDR2 YYNGEE. CDR3: CASSAGLATYEQYF. The DNA of the CDR3 is TGTGCCAGCAGCGCTGGACTAGCGACCTACGAGCAGTACTTC.